These 5 T cell receptor beta chains were sequenced from one sample in a study of T cell repertoires in cytomegalovirus infection. TCRdb passed the reads through MiXCR, listing each CDR3 protein once. Of about 680,000 distinct CDR3 sequences in the sample, less than 25% were seen once. The specimen sequenced was CD8+ T cells from PBMCs. Receptor source: a human donor in good health (CMV status not recorded). Some clones in this sample may be carry-over from other donors' samples.

The chain links TRBV18 to TRBJ2-5; 7 positions agree with TRBD1. After removal of 5 bases from V and 3 bases from J, the junction contained 6 bases not matched to a gene. Germline-derived CDR1 and CDR2 are KGHSH and LQKENI. The CDR3 has 14 amino acids. CDR3 sequence reads: CASSTGTDEETQYF. CDR3 bases: TGTGCCAGCTCAACCGGGACAGACGAAGAGACCCAGTACTTC.

This clonotype appeared a few times. The rearrangement links TRBV6-1 to TRBJ2-1, with 8 bases lining up with TRBD2. Germline V lookup: CDR1 MNHNS, CDR2 SASEGT. The trim removed 1 base at V and 3 bases at J, leaving 8 bases unmatched. The CDR3 has 17 amino acids. The CDR3 sequence: CASSEEAGLADYNEQFF. CDR3 sequence (DNA): TGTGCCAGCAGTGAAGAGGCAGGACTAGCAGACTACAATGAGCAGTTCTTC.

In this sample, this clonotype turned up a few times. V and J are TRBV28 and TRBJ1-1; 8 bases are shared with TRBD1. V gave up 11 bases and J gave up 7 bases; unmatched junction bases: 15. Per the germline V gene, CDR1 is MDHEN and CDR2 is SYDVKM. This CDR3 region has 14 residues. Here the CDR3 DNA reads TGTGCCGGATCAGGGGGTTCGGGACAGGATGAAGCTTTCTTT. This translates into CAGSGGSGQDEAFF. The complete variable domain, with remaining parts taken from reference TRBV28 and TRBJ1-1, reads DVKVTQSSRYLVKRTGEKVFLECVQDMDHENMFWYRQDPGLGLRLIYFSYDVKMKEKGDIPEGYSVSREKKERFSLILESASTNQTSMYLCAGSGGSGQDEAFFGQGTRLTVV.

The V and J genes are TRBV27 and TRBJ1-2, with TRBD1 as a possible D gene (6 bases). V was clipped by 2 bases and J by 4 bases, with 14 bases between them. The CDR3 length is 15 residues. The V gene's germline CDR1 is MNHEY and CDR2 SMNVEV (reference sequence). The CDR3 DNA reads as TGTGCCAGCAGTTTAACCCAGACAGGTCGCTATGGCTACACCTTC. Amino acid sequence: CASSLTQTGRYGYTF.

This clonotype was detected many times. The V gene is TRBV7-9, the J gene TRBJ2-1; 7 nucleotides match TRBD2. The CDR3 runs 13 residues. The V and J ends lost 4 bases and 10 bases, in that order; junction bases with no gene match: 7. Germline CDR1 SEHNR, CDR2 FQNEAQ (reference sequence). In DNA form, the CDR3 reads TGTGCCAGCAGCTCCGCAGCGGGAATAGAGCAGTTCTTC. Translation gives CASSSAAGIEQFF.